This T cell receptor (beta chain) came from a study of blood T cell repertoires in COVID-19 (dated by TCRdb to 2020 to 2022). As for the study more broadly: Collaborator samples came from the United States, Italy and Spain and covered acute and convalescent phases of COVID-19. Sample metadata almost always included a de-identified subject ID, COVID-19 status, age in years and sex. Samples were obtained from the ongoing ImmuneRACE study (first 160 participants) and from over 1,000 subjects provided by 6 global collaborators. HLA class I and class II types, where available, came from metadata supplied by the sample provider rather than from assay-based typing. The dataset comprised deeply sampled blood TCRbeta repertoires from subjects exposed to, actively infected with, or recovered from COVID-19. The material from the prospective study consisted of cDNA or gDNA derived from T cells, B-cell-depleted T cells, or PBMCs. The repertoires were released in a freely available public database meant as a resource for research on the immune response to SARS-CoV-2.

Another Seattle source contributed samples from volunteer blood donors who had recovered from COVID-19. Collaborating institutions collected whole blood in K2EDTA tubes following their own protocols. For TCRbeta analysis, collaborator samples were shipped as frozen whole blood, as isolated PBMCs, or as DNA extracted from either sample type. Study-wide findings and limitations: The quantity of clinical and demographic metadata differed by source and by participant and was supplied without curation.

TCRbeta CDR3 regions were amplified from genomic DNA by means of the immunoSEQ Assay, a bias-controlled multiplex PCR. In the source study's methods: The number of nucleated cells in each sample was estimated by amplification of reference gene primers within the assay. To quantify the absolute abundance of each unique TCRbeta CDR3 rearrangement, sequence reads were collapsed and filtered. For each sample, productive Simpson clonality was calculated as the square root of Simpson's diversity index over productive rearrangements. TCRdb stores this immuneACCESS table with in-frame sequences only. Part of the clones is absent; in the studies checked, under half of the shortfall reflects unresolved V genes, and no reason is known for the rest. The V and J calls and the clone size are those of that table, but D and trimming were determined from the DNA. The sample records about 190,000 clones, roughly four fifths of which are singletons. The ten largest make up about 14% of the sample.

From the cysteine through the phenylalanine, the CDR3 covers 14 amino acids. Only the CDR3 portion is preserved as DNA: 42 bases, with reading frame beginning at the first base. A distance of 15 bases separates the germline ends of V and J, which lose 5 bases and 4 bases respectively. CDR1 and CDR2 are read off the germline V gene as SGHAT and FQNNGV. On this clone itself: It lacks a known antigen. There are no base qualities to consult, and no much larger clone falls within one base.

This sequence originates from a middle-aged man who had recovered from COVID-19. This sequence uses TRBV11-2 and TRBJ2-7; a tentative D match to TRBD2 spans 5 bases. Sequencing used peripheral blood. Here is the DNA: TGTGCCAGCAGCCGGGTGGGGAGTTTGTACGAGCAGTACTTC. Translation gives CASSRVGSLYEQYF.